These 14 T cell receptor beta chains were sequenced from one sample in a study of blood T cell repertoires in COVID-19. The table came from immunoSEQ multiplex PCR; TCRdb's copy has only in-frame clones and leaves some out. The sample carries fewer than 200,000 clones, roughly 80% recorded once. The sample consisted of peripheral blood. Every receptor here comes from a woman aged 80 or over with COVID-19, enrolled during active disease.

The gene calls are TRBV19 and TRBJ2-3; no clear D. Trimming took 3 bases from V and 2 from J, leaving 18 bases between them. Germline assignment: CDR1 LNHDA and CDR2 SQIVND (reference sequence). This CDR3 comprises 17 residues. DNA for the CDR3: TGTGCCAGTAGTATTGCAGGCCCCCTCGAGTCCACAGATACGCAGTATTTT. Translating it yields CASSIAGPLESTDTQYF.

This clone was counted between two and nine times. The chain carries TRBV28 and TRBJ2-7; 8 nucleotides match TRBD2. Germline CDR1 is MDHEN and CDR2 is SYDVKM. J lost 5 bases, V lost 4 bases, and 16 bases had no gene match. The CDR3 runs 17 residues. The CDR3 DNA follows: TGTGCCAGCAGTTGGGCCCCCAGCGGGAGAATGCTCCACGAGCAGTACTTC. This encodes CASSWAPSGRMLHEQYF. Full variable domain (missing parts from reference TRBV28 and TRBJ2-7): DVKVTQSSRYLVKRTGEKVFLECVQDMDHENMFWYRQDPGLGLRLIYFSYDVKMKEKGDIPEGYSVSREKKERFSLILESASTNQTSMYLCASSWAPSGRMLHEQYFGPGTRLTVT.

CDR3: CASSLSRTGLEQYF. CDR3 bases: TGTGCCAGCAGTTTATCCCGGACAGGGCTCGAGCAGTACTTC. The chain couples TRBV27 to TRBJ2-7; TRBD1 matches at 8 bases. Germline loops: CDR1 MNHEY, CDR2 SMNVEV (reference sequence). After removal of 0 bases from V and 6 bases from J, the junction contained 4 bases not matched to a gene. This CDR3 is built from 14 residues.

This sequence joins TRBV5-1 and TRBJ2-5; D is perhaps TRBD1 (5 bases). Trimming took off 6 bases at V and 8 bases at J, with 20 bases between the two ends. CDR1 SGHRS and CDR2 YFSETQ come from the germline V gene. This CDR3 has 14 amino acids. CDR3 protein: CASNEVGHRETQYF. CDR3 sequence (DNA): TGCGCCAGCAACGAAGTAGGACATCGAGAAACCCAGTACTTC.

As for this clone: One end of the junction varies from germline; a read error may be responsible. This chain joins TRBV6-2 or TRBV6-3 and TRBJ1-5; TRBD1 matches 8 bases. Per germline, CDR1 MNHEY and CDR2 SVGEGT. The CDR3 spans 14 residues. The CDR3 DNA is TGTGCCAGCAATTACGGACAGGGTACGCAGCCCCAGCATTTT. Protein product: CASNYGQGTQPQHF.

This clone was found a few times. V is TRBV9 and J is TRBJ1-2; 7 bases are shared with TRBD1. Germline CDR1 is SGDLS and CDR2 is YYNGEE. The CDR3 extends over 16 amino acids. The V gene end was trimmed by 3 bases and the J gene end by 4 bases; junction bases not matched to a gene: 12. CDR3 nucleotides: TGTGCCAGCAGCGGTAACACCGGGACAGTTATCTATGGCTACACCTTC. Amino acid sequence: CASSGNTGTVIYGYTF.

The chain combines TRBV7-9 with TRBJ1-2; 8 nucleotides line up with TRBD1. Germline V gene lookup returns CDR1 SEHNR and CDR2 FQNEAQ (reference sequence). The length of the CDR3 is 16 residues. The V and J ends lost 4 bases and 5 bases, in that order; junction bases with no gene match: 12. This CDR3 reads CASSYGQGRGPYGYTF. CDR3 DNA sequence: TGTGCCAGCAGCTACGGACAGGGTCGGGGGCCTTATGGCTACACCTTC. Full variable domain (outside the CDR3, taken from reference TRBV7-9 and TRBJ1-2): DTGVSQNPRHKITKRGQNVTFRCDPISEHNRLYWYRQTLGQGPEFLTYFQNEAQLEKSRLLSDRFSAERPKGSFSTLEIQRTEQGDSAMYLCASSYGQGRGPYGYTFGSGTRLTVV.

The chain combines TRBV5-1 with TRBJ1-1; D is possibly TRBD1 (6 bases). CDR3 length: 14 residues. V was pared by 4 bases and J by 7 bases, with 17 bases between. The germline V gene encodes CDR1 SGHRS and CDR2 YFSETQ. The CDR3, as DNA: TGCGCCAGCAGCGGAGGCACAGGGAAGGGTGAAGCTTTCTTT. Protein: CASSGGTGKGEAFF.

The chain links TRBV29-1 to TRBJ1-2; D remains unclear. Germline CDR1 SQVTM, CDR2 ANQGSEA. CDR3 size: 12 residues. Trimming shortened V by 4 bases and J by 0 bases, and 6 bases separated the two germline ends. The CDR3, as DNA: TGCAGCGTTGTTACAGCTAACTATGGCTACACCTTC. Its protein product is CSVVTANYGYTF.

This clone was seen a few times. The chain combines TRBV12-3 or TRBV12-4 with TRBJ2-7; a weak D match, TRBD1 (5 bases). The V end was cut by 8 bases, the J end by 4 bases, with 9 bases between. The CDR3 has 11 residues. The CDR3 DNA follows: TGTGCCAGCCGTGGGGCTTACGAGCAGTACTTC. Its protein is CASRGAYEQYF.

The CDR3 region is CASSSQIDCRGFQPQHF. CDR3 nucleotides: TGTGCCAGCAGTTCACAGATAGATTGCCGGGGGTTTCAGCCCCAGCATTTT. This chain links TRBV6-7 with TRBJ1-5, with D possibly matching TRBD1 (5 bases). TRBV6-7 qualifies as an ORF whose function is uncertain. The CDR3 covers 17 residues. The V end lost 4 bases, the J end lost 6 bases, and 22 bases lay between the germline ends.

This clone was counted between two and nine times. This rearrangement joins TRBV5-4 to TRBJ2-5, with 9 bases aligning to TRBD1. The germline CDR1 and CDR2 sequences are SGHNT and YYREEE (reference sequence). There are 14 residues in the CDR3. V was pared by 5 bases and J by 3 bases, with 5 bases of the junction left unmatched. The CDR3 DNA reads as TGTGCCAGCAGGGACAGGGGATCTGAAGAGACCCAGTACTTC. Translating gives CASRDRGSEETQYF.

This clone has just a few counts. The chain couples TRBV10-3 to TRBJ2-2; 7 bases agree with TRBD2. CDR3 size: 16 residues. Germline lookup yields CDR1 ENHRY and CDR2 SYGVKD. Losses at the gene ends were 4 bases for V and 3 bases for J; bases not matched to a gene: 8. CDR3 in DNA: TGTGCCATCAGTGCAAGTGGGAGGGCCGACACCGGGGAGCTGTTTTTT. Amino acids: CAISASGRADTGELFF.

The chain is built from TRBV3-1 (or the pseudogene TRBV3-2) and TRBJ2-1, with D perhaps matching TRBD2 (5 bases). Germline lookup yields CDR1 LGHDT and CDR2 YNNKEL (reference sequence). The CDR3 totals 13 residues. Trimming took 3 bases from V and 8 from J, leaving 11 bases between them. CDR3 sequence (DNA): TGTGCCAGCAGCCAGGAGGTTGGAGATGAGCAGTTCTTC. This gives the protein CASSQEVGDEQFF.